A selection of T cell receptor beta chains follows, all from one sample in a study of blood T cell repertoires in COVID-19. Assay: immunoSEQ multiplex PCR; the TCRdb copy retains only in-frame clones and omits some. The data show approximately 180,000 clones, 75% to 90% seen once. The specimen was peripheral blood. These TCRs come from a man in his 60s with acute or convalescent COVID-19. The CDR3 runs from the conserved cysteine through the conserved F or W. The D gene is left open where the match is weak. Clone size is given for some rows only: seen once, a few or many times, or a class if the clone is expanded.

v_call,clone_size,j_call,d_call,cdr3_nt,cdr3_aa
TRBV5-4,-,TRBJ2-2,TRBD2,TGTGCCAGCAGCCAGCAGATGAGACTAGCGGCCGGGGAGCTGTTTTTT,CASSQQMRLAAGELFF
TRBV9,-,TRBJ2-3,TRBD1,TGTGCCAGCAGCGCCCAGGGGGCCTTCAAAGATACGCAGTATTTT,CASSAQGAFKDTQYF
TRBV6-2/TRBV6-3,-,TRBJ1-5,-,TGTGCCAGCAGTTACGCCCTAAATCAGCCCCAGCATTTT,CASSYALNQPQHF
TRBV10-3,-,TRBJ2-1,TRBD2,TGTGCCATCACCGAGGGAGCGGGAGGCTCCTACAATGAGCAGTTCTTC,CAITEGAGGSYNEQFF
TRBV29-1,-,TRBJ2-7,TRBD2,TGCAGCGTTGAAGGGCTAGCGGGAGGGCAATACGAGCAGTACTTC,CSVEGLAGGQYEQYF
TRBV2,-,TRBJ2-1,TRBD2,TGTGCCAGCAGTGAAGCCATACTAGCGGGACAGTTCTTC,CASSEAILAGQFF
TRBV28,once,TRBJ1-5,TRBD1,TGTGCCAGCAGTTTATGGGGGACAGGAGGCAATCAGCCCCAGCATTTT,CASSLWGTGGNQPQHF
TRBV4-2,-,TRBJ2-1,-,TGTGCCAGCGGGAGAGATGAGCAGTTCTTC,CASGRDEQFF
TRBV7-9,-,TRBJ2-1,TRBD2,TGTGCCAGCAGCTTAGCTACACTAGCGGGGCCGACCTACAATGAGCAGTTCTTC,CASSLATLAGPTYNEQFF
TRBV7-9,-,TRBJ2-7,-,TGTGCCAGCAGCTTCCCCTCAGGCGAGCAGTACTTC,CASSFPSGEQYF
TRBV27,-,TRBJ1-3,TRBD1,TGTGCCAGCGGTATAAGACAGGGATCTGGAAACACCATATATTTT,CASGIRQGSGNTIYF
TRBV25-1,-,TRBJ2-7,TRBD2,TGTGCCAGCACGGAACTAGCGGGAGACGAGCAGTACTTC,CASTELAGDEQYF
TRBV6-6,-,TRBJ1-2,-,TGTGCCAGCACCCCCGGTAAGGGCTACACCTTC,CASTPGKGYTF
TRBV12-3/TRBV12-4,once,TRBJ1-1,-,TGTGCCAGCAGTTTAGGGGCAGGCACTGAAGCTTTCTTT,CASSLGAGTEAFF
TRBV27,-,TRBJ2-4,TRBD1,TGTGCCAGCAGACCGCCCACCGGGACAGAGGACATTCAGTACTTC,CASRPPTGTEDIQYF
TRBV23-1,-,TRBJ2-5,TRBD1,TGCGCCAGCAGTCACGGACAGGGGGATCACCAAGAGACCCAGTACTTC,CASSHGQGDHQETQYF
TRBV6-2/TRBV6-3,once,TRBJ2-7,TRBD2,TGTGCCAGCAGTCCCAGACTAGCGGGAGGGCCTTACGAGCAGTACTTC,CASSPRLAGGPYEQYF
TRBV28,-,TRBJ1-5,-,TGTGCCAGCAGCCCTGACAGTTATAGCAATCAGCCCCAGCATTTT,CASSPDSYSNQPQHF
TRBV18,-,TRBJ1-5,TRBD1,TGTGCCAGCTCCCTTTCTTCTACGGGACAGGGGCGTGGGGAGCCCCAGCATTTT,CASSLSSTGQGRGEPQHF
TRBV6-2/TRBV6-3,-,TRBJ2-7,TRBD2,TGTGCCAGCAGTTACTCCCGCCGACTAGCGGGAGAATCCTACGAGCAGTACTTC,CASSYSRRLAGESYEQYF
TRBV28,once,TRBJ2-7,TRBD2,TGTGCCAGCACCCGCGGGGGCGAGCAGTACTTC,CASTRGGEQYF
TRBV7-2,-,TRBJ1-4,-,TGTGCCAGCAGCTCAAGGGGCGAAAAACTGTTTTTT,CASSSRGEKLFF
TRBV7-2,-,TRBJ2-1,TRBD2,TGTGCCAGCAGCATCACGCGCGCGGGAGGGCATAATGAGCAGTTCTTC,CASSITRAGGHNEQFF
TRBV19,-,TRBJ1-3,-,TGTGTCAGTAGTGGGACTCGATCTGGAAACACCATATATTTT,CVSSGTRSGNTIYF
TRBV2,-,TRBJ2-5,-,TGTGCCAGCGTTATAACAGGGAAAGCCCAAGAGACCCAGTACTTC,CASVITGKAQETQYF
TRBV6-6,-,TRBJ1-6,-,TGTGCCACCCACGGAGACTTTAATTCACCCCTCCACTTT,CATHGDFNSPLHF
TRBV18,-,TRBJ2-7,TRBD1,TGTGCCAGCTCACCTCCGGGACAGCAGAGCTCCTACGAGCAGTACTTC,CASSPPGQQSSYEQYF
TRBV2,-,TRBJ2-3,-,TGTGCCAGCAGTAAGCAGGGTACAGATACGCAGTATTTT,CASSKQGTDTQYF
TRBV7-2,-,TRBJ2-1,TRBD2,TGTGCCAGCAGCTTGCGGACTAGCGGAGACTACAATGAGCAGTTCTTC,CASSLRTSGDYNEQFF
TRBV28,-,TRBJ2-7,TRBD1,TGTGCCAGCAGTCCAAGGGACAGGGGTCACGCCTGGTCTAACTACGAGCAGTACTTC,CASSPRDRGHAWSNYEQYF
TRBV6-1,once,TRBJ2-3,TRBD2,TGTGCCAGCAGTGAAGCGCCGGCTAGCGGCCGAACAATAGATACGCAGTATTTT,CASSEAPASGRTIDTQYF
TRBV6-6,-,TRBJ1-4,-,TGTGCCAGCAGTTACACAGGGCGAAATGAAAAACTGTTTTTT,CASSYTGRNEKLFF
TRBV7-9,-,TRBJ2-3,-,TGTGCCAGCAGCACCTCGGAGGAACGCACAGATACGCAGTATTTT,CASSTSEERTDTQYF
TRBV29-1,-,TRBJ2-1,-,TGCAGCGTTGAAACGGATGAGCAGTTCTTC,CSVETDEQFF
TRBV5-1,few,TRBJ2-1,-,TGCGCCAGCAGCACCCCGACAGGTACCTACAATGAGCAGTTCTTC,CASSTPTGTYNEQFF
TRBV5-5,-,TRBJ1-1,-,TGTGCCAGCAGCTTGTTCCACACGAACACTGAAGCTTTCTTT,CASSLFHTNTEAFF
TRBV28,-,TRBJ1-6,TRBD1,TGTGCCAGCAGTCCAGGGGGGACGGATTCACCCCTCCACTTT,CASSPGGTDSPLHF
TRBV27,-,TRBJ1-1,TRBD1,TGTGCCAGCAGTAGAATGGACAGGACGAACACTGAAGCTTTCTTT,CASSRMDRTNTEAFF
TRBV10-3,-,TRBJ1-5,TRBD1,TGTGCCATCAGTGGGGACAGGGAGAGCAATCAGCCCCAGCATTTT,CAISGDRESNQPQHF
TRBV6-1,-,TRBJ1-6,-,TGTGCCAGCAGTGATTACAGAGCGGGGGATTCACCCCTCCACTTT,CASSDYRAGDSPLHF
TRBV2,-,TRBJ1-5,-,TGTGCCAGCAGCCCCGGCGGGGGGGGCAATCAGCCCCAGCATTTT,CASSPGGGGNQPQHF
TRBV15,once,TRBJ2-2,TRBD1,TGTGCCACCAGCAGAGATGTCCCTGGTACGGGACAGGGGGGGTACGGGGAGCTGTTTTTT,CATSRDVPGTGQGGYGELFF
TRBV3-1/TRBV3-2,-,TRBJ1-6,-,TGTGCCAGCAGCCAAGATGGGACAAGATATAATTCACCCCTCCACTTT,CASSQDGTRYNSPLHF
TRBV27,-,TRBJ1-5,TRBD1,TGTGCCAGCAGGGGGACAGGGGTGAATCAGCCCCAGCATTTT,CASRGTGVNQPQHF
TRBV27,-,TRBJ2-3,-,TGTGCCAGCAGCAACCCTGGGAGAGATACGCAGTATTTT,CASSNPGRDTQYF
TRBV6-5,-,TRBJ1-5,-,TGTGCCAGCAGTTACTCGGGGGGTACTCAGCCCCAGCATTTT,CASSYSGGTQPQHF
TRBV7-9,-,TRBJ2-7,TRBD1,TGTGCCAGCAGCTTTCGACAGGGGGTTCACGAGCAGTACTTC,CASSFRQGVHEQYF
TRBV5-1,-,TRBJ1-2,TRBD1,TGCGCCAGCAGCTCGCGCGGGACAGGAGTTAACTATGGCTACACCTTC,CASSSRGTGVNYGYTF
TRBV14,-,TRBJ2-4,-,TGTGCCAGCAGTCCAACAGATAAAAACATTCAGTACTTC,CASSPTDKNIQYF
TRBV28,-,TRBJ2-5,TRBD2,TGTGCCAGCAGTTTTTTTCGGGAGGTCGTAGAGACCCAGTACTTC,CASSFFREVVETQYF
TRBV5-4,once,TRBJ2-1,-,TGTGCCAGCAGCTCCGTAGCGAGCTCCTACAATGAGCAGTTCTTC,CASSSVASSYNEQFF
TRBV6-1,-,TRBJ2-7,-,TGTGCCAGCAGTGAGGCGTACAGTCTCTACGAGCAGTACTTC,CASSEAYSLYEQYF
TRBV14,-,TRBJ2-1,TRBD2,TGTGCCAGCAGCTCAGGGACTAGCGGACAGTTCTTC,CASSSGTSGQFF
TRBV6-5,once,TRBJ1-5,TRBD1,TGTGCCAGCCGAGGGACAGCCACCAATCAGCCCCAGCATTTT,CASRGTATNQPQHF